The rows below give T cell receptor beta chains drawn from one sample of a study of cytomegalovirus exposure and HLA in healthy donors. Repertoires were generated with immunoSEQ multiplex PCR, while TCRdb's copy carries only in-frame clones and drops some. This sample has 82,000 or so clones, with 85% to 95% found just once. Sequenced input: PBMCs. Source of these receptors: a woman under 30 in good health and CMV-seronegative. The CDR3 runs from the conserved cysteine through the conserved F or W. D genes are given only for firm matches. For some rows the clone size is stated as once, few or many, or as a class when expanded; others skip it.

D,J,V,size,CDR3,DNA
TRBD1,TRBJ2-7,TRBV18,-,CASSPSGTGGWQQYF,TGTGCCAGCTCACCGAGCGGGACAGGGGGCTGGCAGCAGTACTTC
-,TRBJ1-2,TRBV25-1,-,CASSTQGPRGYGYTF,TGTGCCAGCAGTACCCAGGGGCCACGGGGCTATGGCTACACCTTC
TRBD1,TRBJ2-1,TRBV10-3,-,CATTTGNGLNEQFF,TGTGCCACAACGACAGGGAACGGACTCAATGAGCAGTTCTTC
-,TRBJ1-2,TRBV23-1,-,CASSGRLGGGYGYTF,TGCGCCAGCAGCGGGCGCTTAGGGGGTGGCTATGGCTACACCTTC
-,TRBJ1-2,TRBV28,-,CASRGTGFYGYTF,TGTGCCAGCAGGGGAACAGGTTTCTATGGCTACACCTTC
TRBD2,TRBJ2-5,TRBV5-1,-,CASSSALAGGFETQYF,TGCGCCAGCAGCTCCGCACTAGCGGGAGGGTTTGAGACCCAGTACTTC
-,TRBJ2-2,TRBV5-1,-,CASSLVETRRTGELFF,TGCGCCAGCAGCTTGGTCGAGACTAGGAGGACCGGGGAGCTGTTTTTT
TRBD1,TRBJ1-2,TRBV9,-,CASSEAPGQGAFNTF,TGTGCCAGCAGCGAAGCACCGGGACAGGGGGCATTCAACACCTTC
TRBD2,TRBJ2-1,TRBV9,-,CASSAPLAGSYNEQFF,TGTGCCAGCAGCGCCCCCCTAGCGGGATCATACAATGAGCAGTTCTTC
-,TRBJ1-2,TRBV5-4,-,CASSETGNYGYTF,TGTGCCAGCAGTGAGACAGGCAACTATGGCTACACCTTC
-,TRBJ2-1,TRBV11-2,-,CASSFRQGGGGQFF,TGTGCCAGCAGCTTTAGGCAGGGTGGCGGTGGGCAGTTCTTC
TRBD1,TRBJ1-2,TRBV29-1,-,CSDRDSLYGYTF,TGCAGCGACCGGGACAGCCTCTATGGCTACACCTTC
-,TRBJ1-5,TRBV7-2,once,CASSLGPDQPQHF,TGTGCCAGCAGCTTAGGTCCGGATCAGCCCCAGCATTTT
TRBD1,TRBJ2-7,TRBV10-1,once,CAIRTGGSEQYF,TGCGCCATAAGGACAGGGGGCTCCGAGCAGTACTTC
-,TRBJ1-1,TRBV18,-,CASSPLQGEDTEAFF,TGTGCCAGCTCACCGTTACAGGGAGAGGACACTGAAGCTTTCTTT
-,TRBJ1-1,TRBV30,-,CAWSTTAQGGGTEAFF,TGTGCCTGGAGTACTACCGCACAGGGAGGGGGAACTGAAGCTTTCTTT
TRBD1,TRBJ2-1,TRBV27,-,CASSWGQHLINEQFF,TGTGCCAGCAGTTGGGGACAGCATTTAATTAATGAGCAGTTCTTC
TRBD2,TRBJ2-7,TRBV30,-,CAWSVGSGGSYEQYF,TGTGCCTGGAGTGTAGGTAGCGGGGGATCCTACGAGCAGTACTTC
TRBD1,TRBJ2-7,TRBV18,-,CASSLGTAATYEQYF,TGTGCCAGCTCACTAGGGACAGCAGCGACCTACGAGCAGTACTTC
TRBD1,TRBJ2-7,TRBV18,-,CASSPPDRVSYEQYF,TGTGCCAGCTCACCCCCGGACAGGGTATCCTACGAGCAGTACTTC
-,TRBJ1-1,TRBV5-1,-,CASSGSVNTEAFF,TGCGCCAGCAGCGGGAGCGTAAACACTGAAGCTTTCTTT
-,TRBJ2-5,TRBV11-2,-,CASSLGLVAQYF,TGTGCCAGCAGCTTAGGACTAGTGGCCCAGTACTTC
TRBD2,TRBJ2-1,TRBV4-1,-,CASSRGLAGGNRYNEQFF,TGCGCCAGCAGCCGCGGACTAGCGGGAGGGAACCGTTACAATGAGCAGTTCTTC
TRBD1,TRBJ1-1,TRBV5-4,-,CASSLGSGGARTEAFF,TGTGCCAGCAGCTTGGGTTCAGGGGGCGCGCGCACTGAAGCTTTCTTT
-,TRBJ2-7,TRBV28,-,CASSRGYQVISSTYEQYF,TGTGCCAGCAGTCGCGGCTACCAAGTAATCTCCTCCACATACGAGCAGTACTTC
TRBD2,TRBJ2-1,TRBV7-2,few,CASSSTWSGGNNEQFF,TGTGCCAGCAGCTCCACTTGGAGCGGGGGCAACAATGAGCAGTTCTTC
-,TRBJ2-5,TRBV4-1,-,CASSPLENQETQYF,TGCGCCAGCAGCCCCTTGGAGAACCAAGAGACCCAGTACTTC
-,TRBJ2-5,TRBV19,-,CASSIGGGRETQYF,TGTGCCAGTAGTATTGGAGGAGGGAGAGAGACCCAGTACTTC
-,TRBJ1-1,TRBV25-1,-,CASSLAVNTEAFF,TGTGCCAGCAGCCTTGCAGTCAACACTGAAGCTTTCTTT
TRBD2,TRBJ2-7,TRBV7-6,-,CASSLGYGGAPTYEQYF,TGTGCCAGCAGCTTAGGGTACGGGGGGGCGCCGACGTACGAGCAGTACTTC
-,TRBJ1-5,TRBV30,-,CAWNGGSNQPQHF,TGTGCCTGGAACGGGGGTAGCAATCAGCCCCAGCATTTT
TRBD1,TRBJ1-1,TRBV18,-,CASSLGQGALGTEAFF,TGTGCCAGCTCACTGGGACAGGGGGCCTTGGGCACTGAAGCTTTCTTT
TRBD1,TRBJ2-7,TRBV15,-,CATSRERQGPYF,TGTGCCACCAGCAGAGAAAGACAGGGACCGTACTTC
-,TRBJ1-2,TRBV28,-,CASTRPRQTFYGYTF,TGTGCCAGCACCAGACCCCGACAGACGTTCTATGGCTACACCTTC
-,TRBJ1-5,TRBV28,-,CASSSIRLGGELGPQHF,TGTGCCAGCAGTTCGATAAGGCTTGGGGGGGAACTTGGGCCCCAGCATTTT
-,TRBJ2-4,TRBV19,-,CASSPHLAGQLAKNIQYF,TGTGCCAGTAGTCCCCACCTCGCAGGGCAACTAGCCAAAAACATTCAGTACTTC
-,TRBJ1-3,TRBV6-6,-,CASSYPGELSGNTIYF,TGTGCCAGCAGTTACCCAGGGGAACTCTCTGGAAACACCATATATTTT
TRBD1,TRBJ2-7,TRBV18,-,CASSPAGTAEQYF,TGTGCCAGCTCACCGGCAGGGACAGCCGAGCAGTACTTC
-,TRBJ1-2,TRBV7-9,-,CASSLGLIQDYGYTF,TGTGCCAGCAGCTTAGGTCTCATCCAGGACTATGGCTACACCTTC
-,TRBJ2-7,TRBV14,-,CASSKLAVPYEQYF,TGTGCCAGCAGCAAGCTCGCCGTTCCCTACGAGCAGTACTTC
-,TRBJ1-5,TRBV5-1,-,CASSLEPRGNQPQHF,TGCGCCAGCAGCTTGGAGCCGAGGGGCAATCAGCCCCAGCATTTT
-,TRBJ2-7,TRBV5-1,-,CASSLGGTPSSYEQYF,TGCGCCAGCAGCTTGGGGGGGACACCGAGCTCCTACGAGCAGTACTTC